This T cell receptor (beta chain) was found in a study of regulatory T cells in long-lasting Graves disease. On this clonotype itself: As yet, its antigen is unknown. A single base is all that separates this from a far larger clone, so a read error is likely.

Germline lookup yields CDR1 SGHTA and CDR2 FQGNSA. This CDR3 has 17 residues. Libraries of TCR beta came from iRepertoire HTBI primers plus Arm-PCR of CDR3 regions. One entry per CDR3 protein results from TCRdb running MiXCR on the multiplex PCR reads. The sample lists 400,000 to 650,000 distinct CDR3 sequences, 15% to 20% occurring once. Described time point: newly diagnosed GD, antithyroid drugs for less than 3 months. PBMCs were the source of the RNA used for TCR sequencing. Study-wide results and limits: Among the persistent patients, 2,500 to 3,000 public clonotypes were shared, more than the 950 to 1,000 shared among new patients.

The same data also went into a second study, on T cells in Graves' hyperthyroidism and ophthalmopathy. That paper states: Blood shared most expanded thyroid clonotypes above 0.001.

This chain joins TRBV7-2 and TRBJ2-5; TRBD2 matches at 9 bases. The J call is uncertain, as TRBJ2-1 better fits the DNA end. This TCR was recovered from a woman aged 40 to 65 with Graves disease. The starting material was peripheral blood mononuclear cells (PBMCs), obtained at new diagnosis, from a patient treated with antithyroid drugs. DNA for the CDR3: TGTGCCAGCACCCCCCGTTCTAGCGGGGAGGCCTTCAATGAGCAGTTCTTC. Residues: CASTPRSSGEAFNEQFF.